This T cell receptor beta chain comes out of a study of response to subunit inactivated influenza vaccine. About this clonotype: Its antigen is undetermined.

TCRdb re-analysed the RT-PCR reads in MiXCR, keeping a single row per CDR3 protein. Of about 780,000 distinct CDR3 sequences listed, 15% to 20% were seen once; the top ten hold 11%. Study outcomes and limitations: The authors offered the suggestion that each seasonal influenza vaccination recruits few new T cells.

V trimming: 2 bases; J trimming: 5 bases; junction bases outside the gene matches: 13. CDR1 is SNHLY, CDR2 FYNNEI, per germline. This CDR3 region has 17 residues. This chain links TRBV2 with TRBJ2-5; 8 bases line up with TRBD2. The sequences come from PBMCs from blood, collected approximately 5 days after vaccination. The source is a man aged 50 or older who received an inactivated influenza vaccine. CDR3 residues: CASSEYRLAGGGETQYF. As DNA, the CDR3 is TGTGCCAGCAGTGAATATCGTTTGGCGGGAGGAGGGGAGACCCAGTACTTC.